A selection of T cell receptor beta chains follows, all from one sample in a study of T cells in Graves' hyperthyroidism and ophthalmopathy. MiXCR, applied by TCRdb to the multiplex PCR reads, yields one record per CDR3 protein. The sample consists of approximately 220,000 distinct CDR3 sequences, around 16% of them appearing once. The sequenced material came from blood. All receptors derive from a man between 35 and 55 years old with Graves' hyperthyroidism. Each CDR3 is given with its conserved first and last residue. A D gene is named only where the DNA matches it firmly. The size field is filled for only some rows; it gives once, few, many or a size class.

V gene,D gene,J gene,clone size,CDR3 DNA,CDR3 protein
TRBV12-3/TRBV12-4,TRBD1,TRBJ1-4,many,TGTGCCAGCAGTTCCGGACAGGGGCGGAATGAAAAACTGTTTTTT,CASSSGQGRNEKLFF
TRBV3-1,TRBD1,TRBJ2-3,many,TGTGCCAGCAGCCAAGGACAAGGGACAGAGGGAGATACGCAGTATTTT,CASSQGQGTEGDTQYF
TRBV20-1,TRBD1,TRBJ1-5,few,TGCAGTGCTAGGGCCTTAGGGGACAGTAATCTGCCCCAGCATTTT,CSARALGDSNLPQHF
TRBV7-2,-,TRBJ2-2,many,TGTGCCAGCAGCTTAGCCCGGGACGGGGAGCTGTTTTTT,CASSLARDGELFF
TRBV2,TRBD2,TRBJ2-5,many,TGTGCCAGCAGTGAACCTAGCGGGACACAAGAGACCCAGTACTTC,CASSEPSGTQETQYF
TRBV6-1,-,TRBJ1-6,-,TGTGCCAGCAGGGGACGGAATAATTCACCCCTCCACTTT,CASRGRNNSPLHF
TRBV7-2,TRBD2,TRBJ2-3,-,TGTGCCAGCAGCTTAGGGTGGGGGGGGGGGAGCACAGATACGCAGTATTTT,CASSLGWGGGSTDTQYF
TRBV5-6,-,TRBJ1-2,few,TGTGCCAGCAGCTTGAGCGGGGAGGTCTATGGCTACACCTTC,CASSLSGEVYGYTF
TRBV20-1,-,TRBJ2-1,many,TGCAGTGCTAGACCCTCTAAGCGGGTCACCCGGGAGCAGTTCTTC,CSARPSKRVTREQFF
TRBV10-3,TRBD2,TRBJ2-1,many,TGTGCCATCAGTGAGTACAGCGGGGGGGCGAATGAGCAGTTCTTC,CAISEYSGGANEQFF
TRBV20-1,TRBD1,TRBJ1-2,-,TGCAGTGCTAGGGACAGGGTTAACTATAGCTACACCTTC,CSARDRVNYSYTF
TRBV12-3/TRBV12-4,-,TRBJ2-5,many,TGTGCCAGCAGTTTGTGTGTCGGTGGACACTGCAAAGAGACCCAGTACTTC,CASSLCVGGHCKETQYF
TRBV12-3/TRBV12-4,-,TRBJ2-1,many,TGTGCCAGCAGGGCCCTTGGGCGGACCAGCTCCTACAATGAGCAGTTCTTC,CASRALGRTSSYNEQFF
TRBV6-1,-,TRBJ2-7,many,TGTGCCAGCAGTGAGTCAGGCGTCCTCGAGCAGTACTTC,CASSESGVLEQYF
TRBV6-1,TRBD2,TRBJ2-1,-,TGTGCCAGCAGTCAGGGACTAGCGGGGTACAATGAGCAGTTCTTC,CASSQGLAGYNEQFF
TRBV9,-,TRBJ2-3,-,TGTGCCAGCAGCTCAAGAGGGTTGGAGGCAGATACGCAGTATTTT,CASSSRGLEADTQYF
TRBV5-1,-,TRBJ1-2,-,TGCGCCAGCAGCTTGGTTGGGGGCGGCGACTATGGCTACACCTTC,CASSLVGGGDYGYTF
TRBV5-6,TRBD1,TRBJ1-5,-,TGTGCCAGCAGCCTGGATCTCGGACAGGGGGTAAATCAGCCCCAGCATTTT,CASSLDLGQGVNQPQHF
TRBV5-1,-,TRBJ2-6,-,TGCGCCAGCAACCTGGCCCCGGGGGCGGATGGGGCCAACGTCCTGACTTTC,CASNLAPGADGANVLTF
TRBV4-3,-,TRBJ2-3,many,TGCGCCAGCAGCCACCTAGGTCGGGGCACAGATACGCAGTATTTT,CASSHLGRGTDTQYF
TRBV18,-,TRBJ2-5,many,TGTGCCAGCTCACCGTTCGCCTCGGGGGAGACCCAGTACTTC,CASSPFASGETQYF
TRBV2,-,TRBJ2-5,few,TGTGCCAGCAGTGAAGGGCCGACAGGCCTGTACTTC,CASSEGPTGLYF
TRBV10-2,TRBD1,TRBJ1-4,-,TGCGCCAGCAGAGCTCAGTCCGGGACAGGGGGTGTCGTAGAAAAACTGTTTTTT,CASRAQSGTGGVVEKLFF
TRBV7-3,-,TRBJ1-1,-,TGTGCCGGCAGCTTAGGAGCGCCGGGGACCGCTGAAGCTTTCTTT,CAGSLGAPGTAEAFF
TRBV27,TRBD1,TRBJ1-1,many,TGTGCCAGCAGTCCTGGACAGGGGGGAAACACTGAAGCTTTCTTT,CASSPGQGGNTEAFF
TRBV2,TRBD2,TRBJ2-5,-,TGTGCCAGCGGGGGGGCGACTAGCGCAGAGACCCAGTACTTC,CASGGATSAETQYF
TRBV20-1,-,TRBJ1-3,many,TGCAGTGCTCCAAATCCCGGGGGCCGGTCCGGAAACACCATATATTTT,CSAPNPGGRSGNTIYF
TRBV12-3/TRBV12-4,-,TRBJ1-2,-,TGTGCCAGCGGCGCTAATGGGGGCTTACACTATGGCTACACCTTC,CASGANGGLHYGYTF
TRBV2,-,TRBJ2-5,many,TGTGCCAGCAGTGAAGACTGGGGGCCCCAAGAGACCCAGTACTTC,CASSEDWGPQETQYF
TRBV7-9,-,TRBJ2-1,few,TGTGCCGCTCCGTCGGGGCGAACCTACAATGAGCAGTTCTTC,CAAPSGRTYNEQFF
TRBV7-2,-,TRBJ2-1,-,TGTGCCAGCAGCTTAGTCGAGGTTGGCTCCTACAATGAGCAGTTCTTC,CASSLVEVGSYNEQFF
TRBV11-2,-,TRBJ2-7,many,TGTGCCAGCAGCTTATCGCGCAGAGGAGGACTCGAGCAGTACTTC,CASSLSRRGGLEQYF
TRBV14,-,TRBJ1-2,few,TGTGCCAGCAGCGAACTAGGGGTTCGGAGCTATGGCTACACCTTC,CASSELGVRSYGYTF
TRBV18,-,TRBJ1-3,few,TGTGCCAGCTCAACGACAGGCTTTGGAAACACCATATATTTT,CASSTTGFGNTIYF
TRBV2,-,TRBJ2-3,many,TGTGCCAGCAGTGCCCGACAGGCTACAGATACGCAGTATTTT,CASSARQATDTQYF